This T cell receptor beta chain comes out of a study of vaccination and CD4 T cells after COVID-19. Study details: Convalescent persons amounted to six males plus four females, two of whom were Hispanic.

The treatment was: approximately 9-day PBMC culture with coronavirus spike peptide pools or control peptides (ViraFEST assay). PCR positivity was dated March to December 2020, before US Alpha, Beta and Delta variants. Culture conditions combined roughly 2 million PBMCs per well with 9.5 to 10 IU/ml IL-2 and roughly 10 ug/ml peptide pools. The Oncomine TCR Beta short-read assay sequenced DNA from cultured CD4+ T cells. It was from cultured CD4+ T cells that genomic DNA was extracted. A single record per CDR3 protein comes from TCRdb applying MiXCR to the PCR reads. The data show 4,500 to 6,000 distinct CDR3 sequences, roughly two thirds seen once. This CDR3 has 13 residues. CDR1 is SGHNT, CDR2 YENEEA, per germline. Note on this clonotype: The antigen remains unidentified. A much bigger clone sits one base away, suggesting this may be a read error.

The V and J genes are TRBV11-3 and TRBJ2-7; perhaps D is TRBD1 or TRBD2 (6 bases each). Sequenced material: CD4+ T cells from blood, cultured in vitro. The receptor was isolated from a human donor who had recovered from COVID-19. The CDR3 is CASSPVDGGERYF. The CDR3 nucleotides are TGTGCCAGCAGCCCTGTTGACGGGGGCGAGCGGTACTTC. The full variable domain, with the rest looked up from reference TRBV11-3 and TRBJ2-7, is EAGVVQSPRYKIIEKKQPVAFWCNPISGHNTLYWYLQNLGQGPELLIRYENEEAVDDSQLPKDRFSAERLKGVDSTLKIQPAELGDSAVYLCASSPVDGGERYFGPGTRLTVT.